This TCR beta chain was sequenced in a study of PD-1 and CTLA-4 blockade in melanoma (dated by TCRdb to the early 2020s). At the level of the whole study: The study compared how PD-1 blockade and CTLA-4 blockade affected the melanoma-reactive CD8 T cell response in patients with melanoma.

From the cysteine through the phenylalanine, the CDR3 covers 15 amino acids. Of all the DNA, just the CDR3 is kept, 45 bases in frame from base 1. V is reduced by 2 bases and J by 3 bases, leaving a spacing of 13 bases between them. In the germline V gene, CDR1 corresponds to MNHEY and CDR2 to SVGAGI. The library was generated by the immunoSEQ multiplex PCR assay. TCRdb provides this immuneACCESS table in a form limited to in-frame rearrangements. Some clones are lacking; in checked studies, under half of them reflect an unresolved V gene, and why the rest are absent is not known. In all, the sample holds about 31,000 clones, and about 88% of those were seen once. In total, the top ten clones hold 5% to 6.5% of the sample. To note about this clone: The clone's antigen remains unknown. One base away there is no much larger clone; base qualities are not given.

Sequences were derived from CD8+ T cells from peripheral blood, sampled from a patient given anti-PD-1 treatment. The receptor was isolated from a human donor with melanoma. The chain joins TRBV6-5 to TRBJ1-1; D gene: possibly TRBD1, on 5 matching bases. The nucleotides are TGTGCCAGCAGTTACGAGGAGCGGGGGGACACTGAAGCTTTCTTT. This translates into CASSYEERGDTEAFF.